The entry that follows covers one T cell receptor beta chain sequence. This specimen comes from a study of blood T cell repertoires in COVID-19. Turning to the study itself: Sites across the United States, Italy and Spain contributed samples from acute and convalescent COVID-19. Nucleic acid was either cDNA or gDNA, and it came from T cells, B-cell-depleted T cells, or PBMCs.

The CDR3 runs to 13 residues. V was pared by 4 bases and J by 2 bases, with 9 bases between. Germline V lookup: CDR1 LGHDT, CDR2 YNNKEL (reference sequence). Per the authors' pipeline: Estimated nucleated cell counts came from reference gene primer amplification. TCRdb keeps only in-frame clones here, not all; method: immunoSEQ multiplex PCR. V, J and clone size are those of that table, while D and trimming were read from the DNA. This sample carries 120,000 to 150,000 clones, 65% to 90% of them seen once, and the ten largest clones take around 6.7%. The gene calls are TRBV3-1 (or the pseudogene TRBV3-2) and TRBJ2-7, with D perhaps matching TRBD1 (6 bases). The sequence was obtained from a woman in her forties or fifties in a cohort sampled during active or convalescent COVID-19. The sequencing input was peripheral blood. DNA of the CDR3: TGTGCCAGCAGCCGCGACAGGACCTACGAGCAGTACTTC. Translated: CASSRDRTYEQYF.